This TCR beta chain was recovered during a study of T cell repertoires in cytomegalovirus infection. There are many counts of this clonotype. Per germline, CDR1 SGHVS and CDR2 FQNEAQ. The germline V and J ends were trimmed by 5 bases and 4 bases, with 14 bases remaining between them. There are 14 residues in the CDR3. TCRdb passed the reads through MiXCR, listing each CDR3 protein once. The sample includes around 190,000 distinct CDR3 sequences, about 15% seen only once; the top ten take 25% to 30%. Sequenced input: PBMCs. The V and J genes are TRBV7-8 and TRBJ1-2, with D possibly TRBD1 on 5 matching bases. This sequence originates from a human donor in good health (CMV status not recorded). Some clones in this sample may be carry-over from other donors' samples. In nucleotides, the CDR3 is TGTGCCAGCAGCCCCCCCGACAGTTTCTATGGCTACACCTTC. It encodes CASSPPDSFYGYTF. The whole variable domain, remainder taken from reference TRBV7-8 and TRBJ1-2, is GAGVSQSPRYKVAKRGQDVALRCDPISGHVSLFWYQQALGQGPEFLTYFQNEAQLDKSGLPSDRFFAERPEGSVSTLKIQRTQQEDSAVYLCASSPPDSFYGYTFGSGTRLTVV.